The T cell receptor (beta chain) under discussion was sequenced for a study of T cells in Graves' hyperthyroidism and ophthalmopathy. About the research overall: Peripheral blood was secured at the point of initial diagnosis, before any treatment. Broader study findings: Within blood appeared most thyroid clonotypes that had expanded above 0.001.

A single count supports this clonotype. The antigen remains undetermined. Regions amplified from RNA transcripts were the TCR beta CDR3 regions. The study used the HTBI primer set for a first-round RT-PCR of the TCR CDR3. TCRdb re-called the multiplex PCR reads with MiXCR, one entry per CDR3 protein. The table includes about 290,000 distinct CDR3 sequences, roughly 20% detected once. V trimming: 3 bases; J trimming: 1 base; junction bases outside the gene matches: 6. The CDR3 consists of 16 residues. In germline, CDR1 is MNHEY, CDR2 SMNVEV (reference sequence). Thyroid ultrasound and orbital computed tomography, with clinical symptoms and serum thyroxine and TRAb, informed diagnoses. Out of less than 12 ml of fresh peripheral blood came the PBMCs.

The gene calls are TRBV27 and TRBJ2-1; the match to TRBD1 covers 7 bases. Sequenced sample: blood. This TCR was recovered from a man aged 45-65 years with Graves' ophthalmopathy. CDR3 nucleotides: TGTGCCAGCAGTTTCCTACAGGGGATATCCTACAATGAGCAGTTCTTC. This codes for CASSFLQGISYNEQFF.